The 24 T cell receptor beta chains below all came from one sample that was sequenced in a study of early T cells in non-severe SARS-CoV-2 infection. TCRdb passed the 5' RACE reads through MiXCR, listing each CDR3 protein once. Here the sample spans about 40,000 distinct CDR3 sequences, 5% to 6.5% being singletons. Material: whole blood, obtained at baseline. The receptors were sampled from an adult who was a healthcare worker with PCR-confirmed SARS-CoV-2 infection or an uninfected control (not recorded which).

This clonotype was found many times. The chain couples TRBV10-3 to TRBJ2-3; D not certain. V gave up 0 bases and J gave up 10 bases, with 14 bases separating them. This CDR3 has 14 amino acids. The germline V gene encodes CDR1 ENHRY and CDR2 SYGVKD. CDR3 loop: CAISESPTSHPQYF. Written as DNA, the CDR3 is TGTGCCATCAGTGAGTCTCCTACCTCTCATCCGCAGTATTTT.

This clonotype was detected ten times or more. The CDR3 here is CASSESLAGEPYEQYF. CDR3 nucleotides: TGCGCCAGCAGTGAGTCCCTAGCGGGAGAACCCTACGAGCAGTACTTC. The chain employs TRBV10-1 and TRBJ2-7; TRBD2 matches 10 bases. V lost 0 bases to trimming and J lost 2 bases; unmatched junction nucleotides: 4. From germline, CDR1 is WNHNN and CDR2 SYGVQD (reference sequence). The CDR3 contains 16 residues.

For the CDR3, the DNA is TGTGCCAGCAGTCGCCCGGGACGGGGGCCAGGTGAGCAGTACGTC. Protein product: CASSRPGRGPGEQYV. The gene calls are TRBV6-2 or TRBV6-3 and TRBJ2-7; D is possibly TRBD1 or TRBD2 (6 bases each). The CDR3 length is 15 residues. Per the germline V gene, CDR1 is MNHEY and CDR2 is SVGEGT. The V end was cut by 5 bases, the J end by 7 bases, with 21 bases between.

This CDR3 reads CASSYALKTNEQFF. The CDR3 DNA reads as TGTGCCAGCAGTTACGCACTAAAGACCAATGAGCAGTTCTTC. V usage is TRBV6-2 or TRBV6-3 and J usage is TRBJ2-1; D is unresolved. CDR3 size: 14 residues. Between the trimmed V and J ends, which lost 2 bases and 6 bases, there was a span of 11 bases. In germline, CDR1 is MNHEY, CDR2 SVGEGT.

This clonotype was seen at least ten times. The CDR3: CASSRQGTSNYNEQFF. In nucleotides, the CDR3 is TGCGCCAGCAGCCGACAGGGGACCTCCAACTACAATGAGCAGTTCTTC. The chain has TRBV5-1 and TRBJ2-1; TRBD1 matches 8 bases. Germline V gives CDR1 SGHRS, CDR2 YFSETQ. The V gene end was trimmed by 4 bases and the J gene end by 3 bases; junction bases not matched to a gene: 9. CDR3 length: 16 residues.

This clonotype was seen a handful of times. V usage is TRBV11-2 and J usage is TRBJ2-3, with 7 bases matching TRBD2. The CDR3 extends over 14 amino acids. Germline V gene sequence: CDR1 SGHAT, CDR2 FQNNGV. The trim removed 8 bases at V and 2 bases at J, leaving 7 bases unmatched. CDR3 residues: CASPGRVSTDTQYF. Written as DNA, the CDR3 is TGTGCCAGCCCGGGGAGGGTCTCCACAGATACGCAGTATTTT. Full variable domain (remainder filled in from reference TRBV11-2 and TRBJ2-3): EAGVAQSPRYKIIEKRQSVAFWCNPISGHATLYWYQQILGQGPKLLIQFQNNGVVDDSQLPKDRFSAERLKGVDSTLKIQPAKLEDSAVYLCASPGRVSTDTQYFGPGTRLTVL.

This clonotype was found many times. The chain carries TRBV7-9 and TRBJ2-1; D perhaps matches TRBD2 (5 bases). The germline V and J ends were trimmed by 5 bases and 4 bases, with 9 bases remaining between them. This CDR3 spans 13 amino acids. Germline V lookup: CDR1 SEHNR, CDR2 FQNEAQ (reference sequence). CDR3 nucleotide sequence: TGTGCCAGCAGCCCCGGGGTTTACAATGAGCAGTTCTTC. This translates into CASSPGVYNEQFF. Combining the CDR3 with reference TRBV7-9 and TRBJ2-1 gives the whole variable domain DTGVSQNPRHKITKRGQNVTFRCDPISEHNRLYWYRQTLGQGPEFLTYFQNEAQLEKSRLLSDRFSAERPKGSFSTLEIQRTEQGDSAMYLCASSPGVYNEQFFGPGTRLTVL.

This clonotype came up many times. The DNA of the CDR3 is TGCGCCAGCAGTGGGGTAGTGGGGAACCCCTATGGCTACACCTTC. Translating gives CASSGVVGNPYGYTF. The chain carries TRBV10-2 and TRBJ1-2; D gene ambiguous. The CDR3 consists of 15 residues. Germline V CDR1 and CDR2: WSHSY, SAAADI. Between the trimmed V and J ends, which lost 4 bases and 4 bases, there was a span of 16 bases.

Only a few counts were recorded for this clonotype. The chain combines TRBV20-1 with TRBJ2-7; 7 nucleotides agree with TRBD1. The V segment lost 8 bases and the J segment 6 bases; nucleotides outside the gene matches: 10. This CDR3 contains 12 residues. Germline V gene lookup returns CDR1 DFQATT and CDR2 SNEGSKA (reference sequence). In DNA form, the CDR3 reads TGCAGTACCCGGACAGGCCCCCTCGAGCAGTACTTC. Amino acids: CSTRTGPLEQYF.

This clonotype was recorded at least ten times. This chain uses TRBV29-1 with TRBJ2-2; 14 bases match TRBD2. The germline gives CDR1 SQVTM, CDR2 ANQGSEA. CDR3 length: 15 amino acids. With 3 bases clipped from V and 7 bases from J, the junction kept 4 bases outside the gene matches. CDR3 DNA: TGCAGCGTTGAGGGACTAGCGGGAGCGAACGGGGAGCTGTTTTTT. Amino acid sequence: CSVEGLAGANGELFF.

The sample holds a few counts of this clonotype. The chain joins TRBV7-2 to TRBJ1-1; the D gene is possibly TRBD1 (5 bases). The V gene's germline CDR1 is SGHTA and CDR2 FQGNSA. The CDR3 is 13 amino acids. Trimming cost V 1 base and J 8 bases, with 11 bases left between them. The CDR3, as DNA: TGTGCCAGCAGCTTAGTAGGACAAGGGGAAGCTTTCTTT. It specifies CASSLVGQGEAFF.

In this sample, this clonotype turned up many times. The CDR3 region has the DNA TGTGCCAGCAGTCTGGACCGAGGGCGTCCCTACGAGCAGTACTTC. Translating it yields CASSLDRGRPYEQYF. This chain uses TRBV27 with TRBJ2-7; D may be TRBD2 (5 bases). Germline V CDR1 and CDR2: MNHEY, SMNVEV (reference sequence). This CDR3 comprises 15 residues. V was cut by 5 bases and J by 2 bases, with 16 bases left in between.

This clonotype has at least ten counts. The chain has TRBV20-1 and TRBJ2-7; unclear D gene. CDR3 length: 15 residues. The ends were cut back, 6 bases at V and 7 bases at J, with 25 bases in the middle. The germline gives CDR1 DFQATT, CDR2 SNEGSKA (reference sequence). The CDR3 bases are TGCAGTGCCTCGACCAGCAGACCGGGTGGGTTGGAGCAGTACGTC. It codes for CSASTSRPGGLEQYV.

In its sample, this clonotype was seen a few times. The DNA for the CDR3 is TGTGCCAGCTCATCGGGACTTCTCGATCGGGAGCTGTTTTTT. Its translation is CASSSGLLDRELFF. The chain is built from TRBV18 and TRBJ2-2; D possibly corresponds to TRBD2 (6 bases). The CDR3 length is 14 residues. In germline, CDR1 is KGHSH, CDR2 LQKENI. The germline V and J ends were trimmed by 5 bases and 9 bases, with 16 bases remaining between them. Complete variable domain (other parts from reference TRBV18 and TRBJ2-2): NAGVMQNPRHLVRRRGQEARLRCSPMKGHSHVYWYRQLPEEGLKFMVYLQKENIIDESGMPKERFSAEFPKEGPSILRIQQVVRGDSAAYFCASSSGLLDRELFFGEGSRLTVL.

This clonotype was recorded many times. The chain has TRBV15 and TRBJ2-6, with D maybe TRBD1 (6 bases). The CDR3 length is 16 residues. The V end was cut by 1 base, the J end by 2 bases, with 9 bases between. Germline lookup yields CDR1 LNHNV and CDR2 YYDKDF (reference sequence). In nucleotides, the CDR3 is TGTGCCACCAGCAGAGGGAACAGGGCTGGGGCCAACGTCCTGACTTTC. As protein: CATSRGNRAGANVLTF.

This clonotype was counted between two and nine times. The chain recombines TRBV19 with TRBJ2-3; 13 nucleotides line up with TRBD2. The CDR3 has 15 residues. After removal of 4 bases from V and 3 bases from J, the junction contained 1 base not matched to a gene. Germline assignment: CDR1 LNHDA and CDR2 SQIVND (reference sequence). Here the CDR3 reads CASSRTSGSTDTQYF. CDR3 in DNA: TGTGCCAGTAGTAGGACTAGCGGGAGTACAGATACGCAGTATTTT.

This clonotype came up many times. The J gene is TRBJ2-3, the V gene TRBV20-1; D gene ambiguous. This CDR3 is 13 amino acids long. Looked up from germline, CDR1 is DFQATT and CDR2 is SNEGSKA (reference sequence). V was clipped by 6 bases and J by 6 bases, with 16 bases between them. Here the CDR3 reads CSASDSPPDTQYF. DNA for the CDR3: TGCAGTGCAAGTGACTCCCCGCCCGATACGCAGTATTTT.

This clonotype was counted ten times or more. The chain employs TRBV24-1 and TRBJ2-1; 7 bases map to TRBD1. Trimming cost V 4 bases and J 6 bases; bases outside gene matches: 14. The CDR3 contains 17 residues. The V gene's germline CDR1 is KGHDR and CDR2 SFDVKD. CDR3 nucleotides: TGTGCCACCAGTGACCGGTCAGCGAGACAGGGTACCAATGAGCAGTTCTTC. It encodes CATSDRSARQGTNEQFF.

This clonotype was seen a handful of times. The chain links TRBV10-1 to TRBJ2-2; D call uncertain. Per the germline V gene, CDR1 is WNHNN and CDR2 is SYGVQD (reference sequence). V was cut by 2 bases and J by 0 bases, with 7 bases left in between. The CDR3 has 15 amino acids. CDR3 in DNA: TGCGCCAGCAGTGAGCGAGCGCCGAACACCGGGGAGCTGTTTTTT. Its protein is CASSERAPNTGELFF.

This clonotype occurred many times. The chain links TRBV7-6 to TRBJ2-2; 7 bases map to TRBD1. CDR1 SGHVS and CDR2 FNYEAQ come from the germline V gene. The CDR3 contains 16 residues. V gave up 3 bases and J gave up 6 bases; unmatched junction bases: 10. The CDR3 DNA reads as TGTGCCAGCAGCTTGACCGGACAGGCCAATGCCGGGGAGCTGTTTTTT. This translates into CASSLTGQANAGELFF.

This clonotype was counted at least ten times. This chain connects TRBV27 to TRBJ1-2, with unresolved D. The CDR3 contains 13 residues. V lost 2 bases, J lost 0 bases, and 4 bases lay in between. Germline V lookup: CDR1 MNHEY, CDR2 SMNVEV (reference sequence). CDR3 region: CASSLGSNYGYTF. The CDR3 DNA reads TGTGCCAGCAGTTTAGGGTCTAACTATGGCTACACCTTC.

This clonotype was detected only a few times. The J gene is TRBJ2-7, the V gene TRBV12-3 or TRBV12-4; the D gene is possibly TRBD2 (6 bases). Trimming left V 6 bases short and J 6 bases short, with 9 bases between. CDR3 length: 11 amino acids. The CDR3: CASSRGSEQYF. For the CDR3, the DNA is TGTGCCAGCAGCCGGGGGTCCGAGCAGTACTTC.

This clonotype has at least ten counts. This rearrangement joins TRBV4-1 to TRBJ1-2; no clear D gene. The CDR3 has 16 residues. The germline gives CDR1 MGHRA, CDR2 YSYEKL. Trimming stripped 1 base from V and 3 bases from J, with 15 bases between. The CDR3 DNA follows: TGCGCCAGCAGCCAAGGCTTCACGACGGGAGACTATGGCTACACCTTC. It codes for CASSQGFTTGDYGYTF.

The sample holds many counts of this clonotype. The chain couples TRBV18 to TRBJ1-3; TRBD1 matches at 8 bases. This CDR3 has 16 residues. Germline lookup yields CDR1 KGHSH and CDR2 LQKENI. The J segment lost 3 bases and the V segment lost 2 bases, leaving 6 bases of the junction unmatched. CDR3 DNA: TGTGCCAGCTCACCAGGGTCAGGGGGCCTTGGAAACACCATATATTTT. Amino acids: CASSPGSGGLGNTIYF.